The 5 T cell receptor beta chains below were found in one sample sequenced in a study of blood T cell repertoires in COVID-19. The repertoire was sequenced with immunoSEQ multiplex PCR; TCRdb's copy has only in-frame clones and lacks some. The data contain 280,000 or so clones, about 87% of them singletons. The sequencing sample was made of peripheral blood. These TCRs come from a woman aged 25 to 45 who had recovered from COVID-19.

The chain combines TRBV2 with TRBJ1-1, with 8 positions matching TRBD1. Germline CDR1 and CDR2: SNHLY and FYNNEI. The CDR3 spans 15 residues. With 6 bases clipped from V and 7 bases from J, the junction kept 13 bases outside the gene matches. The CDR3 loop reads CASSTLPQGASEAFF. In DNA, the CDR3 is TGTGCCAGCAGCACCCTCCCCCAGGGGGCTAGTGAAGCTTTCTTT.

This clone appeared a single time. The chain has TRBV5-1 and TRBJ2-7, with 8 positions matching TRBD1. V gave up 2 bases and J gave up 3 bases; unmatched junction bases: 7. The CDR3 has 15 amino acids. Germline assignment: CDR1 SGHRS and CDR2 YFSETQ. The CDR3 DNA sequence: TGCGCCAGCAGCTTACTAGACAGGGGCGACTACGAGCAGTACTTC. Protein product: CASSLLDRGDYEQYF.

CDR3 DNA: TGTGCCAGCAGGACAGCGAACACTGAAGCTTTCTTT. Translation gives CASRTANTEAFF. This chain links TRBV6-5 with TRBJ1-1; D may be TRBD1 (5 bases). The CDR3 contains 12 residues. Germline CDR1 is MNHEY and CDR2 is SVGAGI. V dropped 6 bases and J dropped 1 base, with 6 bases sitting between them.

This clone was recorded only once. This chain joins TRBV4-3 and TRBJ1-2, with 8 bases fitting TRBD1. Germline trimming cut 4 bases from V and 5 bases from J; bases unmatched to any gene: 6. The CDR3 extends over 14 amino acids. Germline-derived CDR1 and CDR2 are LGHNA and YSLEER. The CDR3 region is CASSPIQGVYGYTF. The CDR3 DNA sequence: TGCGCCAGCAGCCCAATACAGGGGGTATATGGCTACACCTTC.

The CDR3 loop is CASSLALGRGSGNTIYF. The DNA for the CDR3 is TGCGCCAGCAGCTTGGCCTTGGGAAGGGGCTCTGGAAACACCATATATTTT. The chain employs TRBV5-1 and TRBJ1-3, with D maybe TRBD1 (5 bases). V lost 0 bases and J lost 0, with 13 bases in between. Germline CDR1 SGHRS, CDR2 YFSETQ. This CDR3 has 17 residues.